The table lists the clone carrying this T cell receptor (beta chain) with a few counts. Its target is not known. The CDR3 consists of 15 residues. Germline lookup yields CDR1 SQVTM and CDR2 ANQGSEA. V gave up 4 bases and J gave up 7 bases; unmatched junction bases: 7. This entry comes from a study of CD8 T cells in ankylosing spondylitis. Study observations and caveats: Disease-linked clones reportedly concentrated significantly in matched ankylosing spondylitis synovial fluid. Disease-linked clones had a CD8+ phenotype and relatively low frequency in peripheral blood. Apparently characteristic of ankylosing spondylitis blood was a TCR beta motif (eight highly homologous variants). Prior work had noted some motif variants in reactive arthritis blood and synovial fluid.

In making TCR beta libraries, quantitative 5'-RACE with molecular barcodes was used. TCRdb called the 5' RACE reads again in MiXCR, with one record for every CDR3 protein. The sample yields hundreds of thousands of distinct CDR3 sequences, 12% seen once. The sequencing input was blood, either unsorted or a sorted T cell fraction (not recorded which). This receptor was taken from a male donor with ankylosing spondylitis. This chain uses TRBV29-1 with TRBJ2-1; 13 nucleotides match TRBD2. The CDR3 here is CSVASSGLAGNEQFF. CDR3 in DNA: TGCAGCGTTGCCTCTTCGGGACTAGCGGGGAATGAGCAGTTCTTC.